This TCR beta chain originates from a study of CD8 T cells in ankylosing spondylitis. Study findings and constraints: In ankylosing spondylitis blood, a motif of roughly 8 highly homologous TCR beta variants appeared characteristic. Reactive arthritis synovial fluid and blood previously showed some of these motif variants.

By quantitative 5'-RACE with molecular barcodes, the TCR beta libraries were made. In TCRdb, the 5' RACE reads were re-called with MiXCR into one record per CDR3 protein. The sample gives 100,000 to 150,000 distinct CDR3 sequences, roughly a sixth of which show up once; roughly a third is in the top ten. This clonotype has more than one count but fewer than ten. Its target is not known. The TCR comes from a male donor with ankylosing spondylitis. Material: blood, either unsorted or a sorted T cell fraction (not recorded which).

The CDR3 protein is CASSLQGASSYEQYF. The CDR3 nucleotides are TGTGCCAGCAGTTTACAGGGGGCCAGCTCCTACGAGCAGTACTTC. The V and J genes are TRBV27 and TRBJ2-7; TRBD1 agrees at 8 bases. The CDR3 contains 15 residues. Per germline, CDR1 MNHEY and CDR2 SMNVEV (reference sequence). Trimming cost V 2 bases and J 0 bases; bases outside gene matches: 3.